This T cell receptor beta chain was sequenced during a study of blood T cell repertoires in COVID-19. At the level of the study: Sites in the United States, Italy and Spain provided acute and convalescent COVID-19 samples.

Authors' methods: Reference gene primer amplification in the assay estimated nucleated cell counts. Sequencing was performed with immunoSEQ multiplex PCR; in TCRdb, only in-frame clones are kept and a portion is missing. V and J calls and clone size follow that table, whereas D and trimming were derived from the DNA. The table includes some 100,000 clones, approximately 84% detected once. The CDR3 has 12 amino acids. Germline V CDR1 and CDR2: SGHDT, YYEEEE. The V end lost 3 bases, the J end lost 4 bases, and 8 bases lay between the germline ends. The TCR was taken from a woman aged 55-75 years with acute or convalescent COVID-19. Sample: peripheral blood. The chain combines TRBV5-6 with TRBJ2-7; weak D call: TRBD2 (5 bases). CDR3 sequence: CASSSPGYEQYF. CDR3 DNA: TGTGCCAGCAGCTCGCCGGGGTACGAGCAGTACTTC.